This record looks at one TCR beta chain sequence and its context. The table came from immunoSEQ multiplex PCR; TCRdb's copy has only in-frame clones and leaves some out. The sample holds about 1 million clones, 70% to 80% seen once. The CDR3 is 14 residues long. Trimming shortened V by 3 bases and J by 2 bases, and 10 bases separated the two germline ends. CDR1 and CDR2 (germline): KGHSH, LQKENI. These data come from a study of shared clonotypes between healthy human individuals. Sequencing was performed on memory CD4+ T cells sorted from blood. The subset: CD45RA-negative fraction. The V and J genes are TRBV18 and TRBJ2-5; maybe TRBD2 (5 bases). This TCR was recovered from a man younger than 35 in good health. The CDR3 sequence is CASSPGEKQETQYF. The CDR3 DNA follows: TGTGCCAGCTCACCCGGGGAGAAACAAGAGACCCAGTACTTC.